This T cell receptor beta chain was sequenced for a study of shared clonotypes between healthy human individuals (dated by TCRdb to the early 2020s). Context from the whole study: The cohort included three men and two women between 18 and 49 years of age. Per donor, three plates each were used for CD4 naive and CD4 memory, two for CD8 naive, and one for CD8 memory. The study deeply sequenced blood TCR repertoires of several healthy adults to estimate repertoire size and the extent of clonotype sharing between individuals. To increase sequencing depth and limit assay-specific biases, TCR repertoire library preparation and sequencing were carried out by different laboratories using diverse techniques. Per donor, leukapheresis produced somewhere between about 0.8 and 9 billion PBMCs. The research as a whole found: Pairwise subsampling led to the expectation that sequencing depth would affect the degree of clonotype sharing among donors. Sampling was limited to blood, and TCR repertoires in tissue likely differ from TCR repertoires in blood. When a handful of donors were compared, the shared fraction of clonotypes was about 5.2% for naive CD4, less than 4% for naive CD8, 2% to 2.5% for memory CD4, and around 0.4% for memory CD8. Compared with non-shared clonotypes, the clonotypes found in all four sorted-subset donors had higher generation probabilities. Rarefaction of sorted-subset datasets indicated incomplete sequencing despite the large sequencing depth. Naive subsets generally had larger estimated clonotype richness than memory subsets did. The small number of donors limited the genetic and exposure-history diversity represented.

The germline V gene (reference sequence) provides CDR1 SEHNR and CDR2 FQNEAQ. V is reduced by 2 bases and J by 2 bases, leaving a spacing of 12 bases between them. From cysteine to phenylalanine, the CDR3 is 15 amino acids long. Only the CDR3 region is kept as DNA, spanning 45 bases read in frame from base 1. The donors were healthy, HIV-negative adults with no recently reported acute infections or vaccinations. Only Caucasian adults living in Nashville, Tennessee, USA were represented among the donors. CD4+ T cells were enriched by magnetic negative selection; naive cells were then positively selected on CD45RA, and the negative fraction formed the memory subset. Blood was collected by leukapheresis, and PBMCs were isolated by Ficoll-Histopaque density gradient centrifugation and then cryopreserved in liquid nitrogen vapor phase. Analytical flow cytometry was used to check the purity and quantity of each magnetically sorted T cell population. Genomic DNA was isolated from each sorted fraction and quantified by UV absorbance on a Nanodrop 2000c.

TCR CDR3 regions were amplified from genomic DNA by multiplex PCR using the deep immunoSEQ assay. Extracted genomic DNA from each cell subset was spread evenly across all wells of several immunoSEQ 96-well plates, with each plate serving as a replicate. Each replicate PCR for sorted subsets received about 200 ng genomic DNA, equal to roughly 30,000 T cell genomes. The purified libraries were quantified using a Qubit 3.0 fluorometer, sized with a Bioanalyzer 2100, and then quantified again using the KAPA Library Quantification kit. Every immunoSEQ 96-well plate was sequenced on a separate single-read 150-cycle Illumina NextSeq 550 flow cell. The original pipeline was this. The immunoSEQ output contained only junctional sequences without quality scores, so filtering could not match that applied to full-length reads. Sequences were annotated with PyIR, a Python wrapper for IgBLAST v1.9, and V/J genes and CDR3 were assigned using IMGT germline references. Reads were removed for weak V/J assignments (E-value above 1e-6), missing CDR3, stop codons, out-of-frame junctions, or ambiguous translated residues. V3J clonotypes were defined as sequences sharing an identical inferred V gene, J gene, and CDR3 amino acid sequence. The percentage overlap between two repertoires was calculated by dividing the number of shared unique clonotypes by the size of the smaller repertoire. Repertoire richness was assessed with RTK rarefaction, the Chao1 estimator, and Recon v2.1 estimates of unobserved clonotypes. For all TCRbeta clonotypes obtained by the gDNA method from a handful of donors, generation probabilities were computed with OLGA. TCRdb provides this immuneACCESS table in a form limited to in-frame rearrangements. Some clones are lacking; in checked studies, under half of them reflect an unresolved V gene, and why the rest are absent is not known. V, J and clone size are those of that table, while D and trimming were read from the DNA. Present in this sample are about 2.4 million clones, 93% of which were seen just once. The ten largest clones add up to roughly 0.36% of the sample.

A word on this clone: No antigen is known for it. No clone much larger than this one lies a single base away; base qualities are absent.

The V gene is TRBV7-9 and the J gene is TRBJ1-1; perhaps TRBD1 is the D gene, with 5 bases matching. The TCR comes from a man aged 18 to 30 in good health. Some clones in this sample may be carry-over from other donors' samples. Sequencing was carried out using naive CD4+ T cells from PBMCs. The sample's cell subset or site label, in plain terms: CD45RA+ positively selected. The DNA reads as follows: TGTGCCAGCAGCTTAACCCGGGACCGTAACACTGAAGCTTTCTTT. It translates to CASSLTRDRNTEAFF.